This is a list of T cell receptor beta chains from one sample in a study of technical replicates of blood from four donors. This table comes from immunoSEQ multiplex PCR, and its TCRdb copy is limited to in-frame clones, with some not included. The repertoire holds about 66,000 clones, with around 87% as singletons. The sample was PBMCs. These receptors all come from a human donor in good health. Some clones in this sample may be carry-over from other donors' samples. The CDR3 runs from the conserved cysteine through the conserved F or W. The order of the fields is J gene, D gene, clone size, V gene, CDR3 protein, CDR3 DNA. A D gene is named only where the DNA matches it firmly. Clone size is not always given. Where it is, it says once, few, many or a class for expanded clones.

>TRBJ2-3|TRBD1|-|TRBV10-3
CAISGTGEGEAYPRTDTQYF
TGTGCCATCAGCGGGACAGGGGAGGGAGAGGCCTACCCCCGCACAGATACGCAGTATTTT
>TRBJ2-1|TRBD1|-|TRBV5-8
CASRGQSKYNEQFF
TGTGCCAGCAGGGGACAGTCTAAGTACAATGAGCAGTTCTTC
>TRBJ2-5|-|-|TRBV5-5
CASSLALTNGQETQYF
TGTGCCAGCAGCTTGGCCCTTACTAACGGTCAAGAGACCCAGTACTTC
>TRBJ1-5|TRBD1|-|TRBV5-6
CASSLRGQGNQPQHF
TGTGCCAGCAGCTTGCGGGGACAGGGGAATCAGCCCCAGCATTTT
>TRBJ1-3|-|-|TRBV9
CASSSSAGSGNTIYF
TGTGCCAGCAGCTCTAGTGCCGGCTCTGGAAACACCATATATTTT
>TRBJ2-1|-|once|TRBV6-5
CASKRQGNNEQFF
TGTGCCAGCAAGCGGCAGGGGAATAATGAGCAGTTCTTC
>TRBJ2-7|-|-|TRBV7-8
CASSLGVGDSGLYEQYF
TGTGCCAGCAGCTTAGGGGTAGGGGATAGCGGACTCTACGAGCAGTACTTC
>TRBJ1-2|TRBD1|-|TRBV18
CASSRDRDNYGYTF
TGTGCCAGCTCAAGGGACAGAGATAACTATGGCTACACCTTC
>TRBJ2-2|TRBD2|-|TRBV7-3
CASRPGGSTGELFF
TGTGCCAGCAGGCCGGGGGGGAGCACCGGGGAGCTGTTTTTT
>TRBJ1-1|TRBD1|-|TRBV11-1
CASSRRTGMNTEAFF
TGTGCCAGCAGCCGCCGGACAGGGATGAACACTGAAGCTTTCTTT
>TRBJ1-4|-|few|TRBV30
CAWSWRGKLFF
TGTGCCTGGAGTTGGAGGGGAAAACTGTTTTTT
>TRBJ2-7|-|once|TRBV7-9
CASSLATSYEQYF
TGTGCCAGCAGCTTGGCCACCTCCTACGAGCAGTACTTC
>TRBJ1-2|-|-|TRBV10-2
CASSEGPDDYGYTF
TGCGCCAGCAGTGAGGGGCCAGATGACTATGGCTACACCTTC
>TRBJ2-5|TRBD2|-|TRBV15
CATSRDGSGGLETQYF
TGTGCCACCAGCAGAGATGGTAGCGGGGGACTGGAGACCCAGTACTTC
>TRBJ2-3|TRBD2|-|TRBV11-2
CASSLRVGLVVDTQYF
TGTGCCAGCAGCTTAAGGGTGGGACTAGTTGTCGATACGCAGTATTTT
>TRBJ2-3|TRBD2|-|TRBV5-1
CASSVGTSGRAGADTQYF
TGCGCCAGCAGCGTAGGGACTAGCGGGAGGGCCGGGGCAGATACGCAGTATTTT
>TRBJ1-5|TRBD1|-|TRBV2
CASNGQGRGNQPQHF
TGTGCCAGCAATGGACAGGGGCGCGGCAATCAGCCCCAGCATTTT
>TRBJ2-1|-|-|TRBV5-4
CASRAWAGHRSYNEQFF
TGTGCCAGCAGGGCGTGGGCGGGCCACCGCTCCTACAATGAGCAGTTCTTC
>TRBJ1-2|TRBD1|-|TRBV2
CASRSGQRVGGYTF
TGTGCCAGCCGTTCGGGACAGAGGGTTGGTGGCTACACCTTC
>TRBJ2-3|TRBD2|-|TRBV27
CASIEAGGPTDTQYF
TGTGCCAGCATCGAGGCGGGGGGGCCGACAGATACGCAGTATTTT
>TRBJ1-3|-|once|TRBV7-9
CASSLALPRGLIAGTIYF
TGTGCCAGCAGCTTAGCTCTCCCCCGGGGTCTCATTGCTGGCACCATATATTTT
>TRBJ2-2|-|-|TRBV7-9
CASSPRGGGTNTGELFF
TGTGCCAGCAGCCCCCGAGGGGGGGGCACGAACACCGGGGAGCTGTTTTTT
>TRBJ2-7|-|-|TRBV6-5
CASTSADTAGNEQYF
TGTGCCAGCACATCGGCGGACACGGCGGGGAACGAGCAGTACTTC
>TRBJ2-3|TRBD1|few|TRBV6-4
CASSDSTGQGADTQYF
TGTGCCAGCAGTGACTCAACGGGACAGGGTGCAGATACGCAGTATTTT
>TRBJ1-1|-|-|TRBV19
CASSIAGAGYTEAFF
TGTGCCAGTAGTATAGCCGGGGCGGGGTACACTGAAGCTTTCTTT
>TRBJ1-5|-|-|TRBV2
CASTERSNQPQHF
TGTGCCAGCACGGAGAGGAGCAATCAGCCCCAGCATTTT
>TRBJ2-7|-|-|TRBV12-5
CASGLVLPTRSYEQYF
TGTGCTAGTGGTTTGGTACTTCCCACCCGCTCCTACGAGCAGTACTTC
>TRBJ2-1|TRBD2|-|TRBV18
CASSPQSLAGGAYNEQFF
TGTGCCAGCTCACCACAGTCTCTAGCGGGGGGTGCCTACAATGAGCAGTTCTTC
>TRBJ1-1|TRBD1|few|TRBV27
CASSPGTVNTEAFF
TGTGCCAGCAGTCCGGGGACAGTGAACACTGAAGCTTTCTTT
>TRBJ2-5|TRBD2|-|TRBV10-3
CAISEAPGLAGSAEETQYF
TGTGCCATCAGTGAAGCACCGGGACTAGCGGGATCTGCAGAAGAGACCCAGTACTTC
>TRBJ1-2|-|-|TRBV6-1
CASSELSDYGYTF
TGTGCCAGCAGTGAATTATCCGACTATGGCTACACCTTC
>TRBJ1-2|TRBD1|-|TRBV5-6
CASSYAGGDGYGYTF
TGTGCCAGCAGCTACGCAGGGGGCGACGGCTATGGCTACACCTTC
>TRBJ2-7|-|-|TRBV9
CASSALGEDEQYF
TGTGCCAGCAGCGCCCTTGGGGAGGACGAGCAGTACTTC
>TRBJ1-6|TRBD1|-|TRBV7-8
CASSPRQGSSSYNSPLHF
TGTGCCAGCAGCCCTCGACAGGGGTCTAGCTCCTATAATTCACCCCTCCACTTT
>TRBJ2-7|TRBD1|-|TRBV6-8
CASSRDRGGIYEQYF
TGTGCCAGCAGTCGGGACAGGGGGGGAATTTACGAGCAGTACTTC
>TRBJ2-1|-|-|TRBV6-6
CASSDDTYNEQFF
TGTGCCAGCAGTGACGACACCTACAATGAGCAGTTCTTC
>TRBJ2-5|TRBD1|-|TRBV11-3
CASSPGGAMETQYF
TGTGCCAGCAGCCCAGGGGGCGCGATGGAGACCCAGTACTTC
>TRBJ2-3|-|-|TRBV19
CASSKAGPRGTDTQYF
TGTGCCAGTAGTAAGGCGGGACCCCGGGGCACAGATACGCAGTATTTT
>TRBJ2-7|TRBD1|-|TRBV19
CASSRDRGPDEQYF
TGTGCCAGTAGTAGGGACAGGGGACCGGACGAGCAGTACTTC
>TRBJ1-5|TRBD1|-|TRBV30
CAWSRTGGSNQPQHF
TGTGCCTGGAGCCGAACAGGGGGCAGCAATCAGCCCCAGCATTTT
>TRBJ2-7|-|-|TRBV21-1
CASSKGRTSGSPQGCEQYF
TGTGCCAGCAGCAAAGGAAGGACTAGCGGGAGCCCCCAAGGATGCGAGCAGTACTTC
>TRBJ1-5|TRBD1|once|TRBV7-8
CASGTGDQPQHF
TGTGCCAGCGGGACAGGTGATCAGCCCCAGCATTTT
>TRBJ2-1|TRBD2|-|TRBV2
CASSVGADTPGLAGGTYNEQFF
TGTGCCAGCAGCGTCGGGGCCGACACGCCGGGACTAGCGGGAGGGACCTACAATGAGCAGTTCTTC
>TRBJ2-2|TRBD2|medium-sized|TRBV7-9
CASRPGTSGINTGELFF
TGTGCCAGCAGACCCGGGACTAGCGGGATCAACACCGGGGAGCTGTTTTTT
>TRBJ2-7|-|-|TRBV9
CASSVDRDSEQYF
TGTGCCAGCAGCGTAGATCGGGACTCCGAGCAGTACTTC
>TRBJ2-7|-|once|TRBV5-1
CASSLAVEAYEQYF
TGCGCCAGCAGCTTGGCCGTAGAAGCCTACGAGCAGTACTTC
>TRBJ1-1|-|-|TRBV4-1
CASSHMGRGNTEAFF
TGCGCCAGCAGCCATATGGGAAGGGGGAACACTGAAGCTTTCTTT
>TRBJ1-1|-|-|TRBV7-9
CASSHRLNYAGTEAFF
TGTGCCAGCAGCCACAGATTAAATTACGCCGGCACTGAAGCTTTCTTT